One sample yielded the 10 T cell receptor beta chains listed below, sequenced in a study of T cells in Graves' hyperthyroidism and ophthalmopathy. Amplification of TCR beta CDR3 regions used RNA as the template. When the TCR CDR3 underwent first-round RT-PCR, the HTBI primer set was used. TCRdb re-analysed the multiplex PCR reads in MiXCR, keeping a single row per CDR3 protein. Of about 550,000 distinct CDR3 sequences in the sample, less than 25% were seen once. The sample taken for sequencing was blood. These receptors were taken from a man aged 18-30 years with Graves' hyperthyroidism.

This clonotype came up many times. The genes are TRBV6-1 and TRBJ2-2, with D possibly called TRBD1 or TRBD2 (5 bases each). Germline V gives CDR1 MNHNS, CDR2 SASEGT. Trimming took 7 bases from V and 4 from J, leaving 16 bases between them. CDR3 length equals 15 residues. DNA of the CDR3: TGTGCCAGCAAGCGTAGAGGGGTTGGCACCGGGGAGCTGTTTTTT. Translated: CASKRRGVGTGELFF.

This clonotype has more than one count but fewer than ten. This chain links TRBV12-3 or TRBV12-4 with TRBJ2-5; 14 positions agree with TRBD2. This CDR3 has 19 residues. Trimming cost V 3 bases and J 5 bases; bases outside gene matches: 14. The CDR3 sequence: CASSFGMTSGRAPLETQYF. The DNA of the CDR3 is TGTGCCAGCAGTTTTGGAATGACTAGCGGGAGGGCCCCACTGGAGACCCAGTACTTC.

The chain recombines TRBV11-2 with TRBJ2-5; D is uncertain. From germline, CDR1 is SGHAT and CDR2 FQNNGV. The V end lost 0 bases, the J end lost 5 bases, and 16 bases lay between the germline ends. The CDR3 is 16 residues long. Here the CDR3 DNA reads TGTGCCAGCAGCTTAGATCGAGGCCGGATGGGGGAGACCCAGTACTTC. The encoded protein is CASSLDRGRMGETQYF.

On this clonotype: It may be a read error: a sequence one base away is much more abundant. V is TRBV6-1 and J is TRBJ2-5; 7 bases are shared with TRBD2. CDR3 length: 12 residues. Trimming took 6 bases from V and 5 from J; bases not matched to a gene: 3. Per the germline V gene, CDR1 is MNHNS and CDR2 is SASEGT. In nucleotides, the CDR3 is TGTGCCAGCAGGCAGCGGGGTGAGACCCAGTACTTC. As protein: CASRQRGETQYF.

This clonotype was seen ten or more times. The V call is TRBV30, the J call TRBJ1-2; a possible D gene is TRBD1 (6 bases). The V end was cut by 0 bases, the J end by 8 bases, with 10 bases between. Germline-derived CDR1 and CDR2 are GTSNPN and SVGIG (reference sequence). The CDR3 totals 12 residues. CDR3 nucleotides: TGTGCCTGGAGTGTCCGGGGGCCGGGCTACACCTTC. Translation: CAWSVRGPGYTF. Looking up the rest from reference TRBV30 and TRBJ1-2 gives the full variable domain: SQTIHQWPATLVQPVGSPLSLECTVEGTSNPNLYWYRQAAGRGLQLLFYSVGIGQISSEVPQNLSASRPQDRQFILSSKKLLLSDSGFYLCAWSVRGPGYTFGSGTRLTVV.

This chain uses TRBV6-1 with TRBJ2-7; TRBD1 matches at 8 bases. This CDR3 region has 13 residues. J lost 3 bases, V lost 8 bases, and 6 bases had no gene match. Germline V gives CDR1 MNHNS, CDR2 SASEGT. In DNA form, the CDR3 reads TGTGCCAGCGGCCTTGGACAGGGCTACGAGCAGTACTTC. It translates to CASGLGQGYEQYF.

The chain links TRBV28 to TRBJ1-6; the D is unclear. This CDR3 has 16 amino acids. The V end lost 5 bases, the J end lost 4 bases, and 15 bases lay between the germline ends. Germline CDR1 MDHEN, CDR2 SYDVKM. The CDR3 sequence: CASSSLPKEYNSPLHF. As DNA, the CDR3 is TGTGCCAGCAGTAGCCTCCCTAAAGAATATAATTCACCCCTCCACTTT.

This clonotype has ten or more counts. CDR3 sequence: CASSSGGRRETQYF. In DNA, the CDR3 is TGTGCCAGCAGTAGCGGGGGGCGGCGGGAGACCCAGTACTTC. The V and J genes are TRBV6-9 and TRBJ2-5; TRBD2 matches 9 bases. The V gene end was trimmed by 5 bases and the J gene end by 5 bases; junction bases not matched to a gene: 6. The CDR3 runs to 14 residues. Germline loops: CDR1 MNHGY, CDR2 SVAAGI.

At least ten counts were recorded for this clonotype. The genes are TRBV7-2 and TRBJ2-7; possibly TRBD1 for D (6 bases). Trimming removed 5 bases at V and 6 bases at J, with 14 bases between. This CDR3 is built from 13 residues. Looked up from germline, CDR1 is SGHTA and CDR2 is FQGNSA. In DNA, the CDR3 is TGTGCCAGCAGCAAACTGACAGGTAGCGAGCAGTACTTC. Translated: CASSKLTGSEQYF.

As for this clonotype: The junction departs from the called germline gene at one end, perhaps through a read error. The chain has TRBV18 and TRBJ2-5; D is perhaps TRBD1 or TRBD2 (6 bases each). Germline assignment: CDR1 KGHSH and CDR2 LQKENI. The CDR3 is made up of 16 amino acids. In DNA form, the CDR3 reads TGTGCCAGCTCCCCGCGAAAGGGGGGCACACAAGAGACCAAGTACTTC. Protein product: CASSPRKGGTQETKYF.